This T cell receptor beta chain was observed in a study of shared clonotypes between healthy human individuals. Every donor, a Caucasian adult, lived in Nashville, Tennessee. This clone showed up just once. CDR1 MNHEY and CDR2 SMNVEV come from the germline V gene (reference sequence). CDR3 size: 12 residues. V was pared by 7 bases and J by 7 bases, with 11 bases between. Genomic DNA of every subset was divided equally among multiple immunoSEQ plates. Loaded into unsorted PBMC replicate PCRs was 300 ng DNA, approximately 30,000 T cell genomes. Generated by immunoSEQ multiplex PCR, the TCRdb table keeps only in-frame clones and is missing some. The table lists about 460,000 clones, approximately 71% of them singletons.

The chain uses TRBV27 and TRBJ1-5, with D possibly TRBD1 on 5 matching bases. This receptor was identified in a woman in her thirties or forties in good health. Some clones in this sample may be carry-over from other donors' samples. Material for sequencing was PBMCs. CDR3 sequence reads: CASNWGGQPQHF. The DNA of the CDR3 is TGTGCCAGCAACTGGGGCGGGCAGCCCCAGCATTTT.